These 27 T cell receptor beta chains came from one sample sequenced in a study of shared clonotypes between healthy human individuals. Some clones are missing from TCRdb's copy, which holds only in-frame ones; the method was immunoSEQ multiplex PCR. The repertoire holds a few million clones, with 85% to 95% as singletons. The sequenced sample consisted of naive CD4+ T cells from PBMCs. Subset here: CD45RA+ positively selected. These receptors originate from a man aged 18 to 29 in good health. Some clones in this sample may be carry-over from other donors' samples.

The chain uses TRBV5-4 and TRBJ2-2; no clear D. Germline loops: CDR1 SGHNT, CDR2 YYREEE (reference sequence). V lost 3 bases and J lost 1, with 13 bases in between. The CDR3 spans 16 residues. This CDR3 reads CASSSPGSRNTGELFF. The DNA for the CDR3 is TGTGCCAGCAGCTCCCCGGGTTCGCGGAACACCGGGGAGCTGTTTTTT.

A remark on this clone: Within the sample, other DNA sequences also encode this same CDR3. The gene calls are TRBV7-3 and TRBJ2-1; a possible D gene is TRBD1 (5 bases). This CDR3 region has 13 residues. From germline, CDR1 is SGHTA and CDR2 FQGTGA. Between the trimmed V and J ends, which lost 2 bases and 4 bases, there was a span of 6 bases. CDR3 DNA: TGTGCCAGCAGCTTAGGGGCTTACAATGAGCAGTTCTTC. This encodes CASSLGAYNEQFF.

The chain recombines TRBV21-1 with TRBJ2-7; the table names TRBD1, a call not compared with the DNA. TRBV21-1 has pseudogene status. The CDR3 spans 17 residues. CDR3 loop: CASSKFPRAGCLYEQYF. The CDR3 DNA sequence: TGTGCCAGCAGCAAATTCCCTCGCGCAGGGTGCTTGTACGAGCAGTACTTC.

The V call is TRBV30, the J call TRBJ1-5, with 8 nucleotides matching TRBD1. V lost 1 base, J lost 6 bases, and 2 bases stayed unmatched. Germline assignment: CDR1 GTSNPN and CDR2 SVGIG (reference sequence). The CDR3 is 13 amino acids. CDR3 sequence: CAWSGQGSQPQHF. The CDR3 DNA follows: TGTGCCTGGAGTGGACAGGGGAGTCAGCCCCAGCATTTT.

V usage is TRBV18 and J usage is TRBJ2-7; tentatively, D is TRBD1 (6 bases). The V gene's germline CDR1 is KGHSH and CDR2 LQKENI. The V gene lost 3 bases and the J gene lost 1 base, with 19 bases spanning the gap. The CDR3 runs to 17 residues. Here the CDR3 DNA reads TGTGCCAGCTCACCGCGAGGGGGTTACACGGGGTCCTACGAGCAGTACTTC. As protein: CASSPRGGYTGSYEQYF.

V gene TRBV27 combines with J gene TRBJ2-7, with D perhaps TRBD1 (6 bases). V lost 9 bases and J 5 bases, leaving 23 bases between the germline ends. In germline, CDR1 is MNHEY, CDR2 SMNVEV (reference sequence). CDR3 size: 15 residues. CDR3 sequence: CASQRNRAPGHEQYF. The DNA for the CDR3 is TGTGCCAGTCAGCGAAACAGGGCCCCTGGGCACGAGCAGTACTTC.

This clone was seen a handful of times. This chain connects TRBV7-7 to TRBJ1-1; D is undetermined. This CDR3 has 13 amino acids. Trimming cost V 5 bases and J 1 base, with 8 bases left between them. Germline V gene sequence: CDR1 SSHAT, CDR2 FNYEAQ (reference sequence). Here the CDR3 reads CASSRRENTEAFF. The CDR3 DNA reads as TGTGCCAGCAGCAGGAGGGAGAACACTGAAGCTTTCTTT.

This clone was seen only once. This sequence joins TRBV9 and TRBJ2-1; the D gene is possibly TRBD2 (5 bases). The CDR3 length is 12 residues. V dropped 3 bases and J dropped 6 bases, with 7 bases sitting between them. Germline values: CDR1 SGDLS, CDR2 YYNGEE. Written as DNA, the CDR3 is TGTGCCAGCAGCGCTAGCCTCAATGAGCAGTTCTTC. Protein: CASSASLNEQFF.

The chain combines TRBV28 with TRBJ2-5, with 9 bases fitting TRBD1. The CDR3 is made up of 16 amino acids. J was trimmed by 5 bases and V by 1 base; bases with no gene match: 8. The germline V gene encodes CDR1 MDHEN and CDR2 SYDVKM. CDR3 DNA sequence: TGTGCCAGCAGTTTATCCGGGACAGGGAGACGGGAGACCCAGTACTTC. This sequence encodes CASSLSGTGRRETQYF.

The chain has TRBV5-8 and TRBJ2-7; D possibly corresponds to TRBD2 (5 bases). CDR3 length: 15 amino acids. The V and J ends lost 1 base and 0 bases respectively, with 11 bases between them. CDR1 is SGHTS, CDR2 YDEGEE, per germline. CDR3 residues: CASSLRLAGSYEQYF. CDR3 bases: TGTGCCAGCAGCTTGAGGCTAGCAGGCTCCTACGAGCAGTACTTC.

The chain combines TRBV7-8 with TRBJ1-5; D call uncertain. The CDR3 is made up of 13 amino acids. Germline V gives CDR1 SGHVS, CDR2 FQNEAQ. V was clipped by 2 bases and J by 5 bases, with 7 bases between them. CDR3 amino acids: CASSLREDQPQHF. As DNA, the CDR3 is TGTGCCAGCAGCTTACGTGAGGATCAGCCCCAGCATTTT.

This clone appeared a single time. The rearrangement uses TRBV21-1 and TRBJ1-1. TRBV21-1 is a known pseudogene. The CDR3 sequence is 14 residues long. The CDR3 sequence is CASSKRGGDTEAFF. CDR3 nucleotides: TGTGCCAGCAGCAAACGGGGAGGCGACACTGAAGCTTTCTTT.

On this clone itself: Distinct nucleotide sequences in the sample also encode this CDR3. The chain recombines TRBV7-3 with TRBJ2-1, with TRBD1 matching 8 bases. V gave up 5 bases and J gave up 7 bases; unmatched junction bases: 4. Per the germline V gene, CDR1 is SGHTA and CDR2 is FQGTGA. This CDR3 region has 13 residues. The CDR3 DNA reads as TGTGCCAGCAGCCTAAACAGGGGGAATGAGCAGTTCTTC. It specifies CASSLNRGNEQFF. Supplemented by reference TRBV7-3 and TRBJ2-1, the full variable domain reads GAGVSQTPSNKVTEKGKYVELRCDPISGHTALYWYRQSLGQGPEFLIYFQGTGAADDSGLPNDRFFAVRPEGSVSTLKIQRTERGDSAVYLCASSLNRGNEQFFGPGTRLTVL.

This rearrangement joins TRBV11-2 to TRBJ1-3; no definite D call. The CDR3 extends over 14 amino acids. Germline CDR1 is SGHAT and CDR2 is FQNNGV. Trimming left V 5 bases short and J 0 bases short, with 8 bases between. CDR3 protein: CASSEQSSGNTIYF. CDR3 coding DNA: TGTGCCAGCAGCGAACAGAGCTCTGGAAACACCATATATTTT.

As DNA, the CDR3 is TGTGCCAGTAGCCTACAGGGGAACATTCAGTACTTC. It codes for CASSLQGNIQYF. The chain links TRBV19 to TRBJ2-4; 7 bases fit TRBD1. Unmatched junction bases numbered 3, after V lost 6 bases and J lost 7 bases. CDR1 is LNHDA, CDR2 SQIVND, per germline (reference sequence). This CDR3 is 12 amino acids long.

The V call is TRBV7-9, the J call TRBJ1-2; maybe TRBD1 (6 bases). The CDR3 consists of 14 residues. The V end was cut by 5 bases, the J end by 8 bases, with 18 bases between. Germline V gives CDR1 SEHNR, CDR2 FQNEAQ (reference sequence). CDR3 region: CASSRGGNLWGYTF. The CDR3 bases are TGTGCCAGCAGCCGAGGGGGAAATCTTTGGGGCTACACCTTC. Supplemented by reference TRBV7-9 and TRBJ1-2, the full variable domain reads DTGVSQNPRHKITKRGQNVTFRCDPISEHNRLYWYRQTLGQGPEFLTYFQNEAQLEKSRLLSDRFSAERPKGSFSTLEIQRTEQGDSAMYLCASSRGGNLWGYTFGSGTRLTVV.

This clone was observed a single time. The chain carries TRBV28 and TRBJ2-7; 11 bases match TRBD2. Germline-derived CDR1 and CDR2 are MDHEN and SYDVKM. V shed 4 bases and J 12 bases; nucleotides not matched to a gene: 14. CDR3 length equals 15 residues. The CDR3 DNA is TGTGCCAGCAGTTCCACTACGGGACTAGCGGTGCCCGGGTACTTC. Its protein is CASSSTTGLAVPGYF.

The rearrangement uses TRBV20-1 and TRBJ1-2; D gene uncertain. Germline-derived CDR1 and CDR2 are DFQATT and SNEGSKA (reference sequence). V lost 8 bases and J 8 bases, leaving 6 bases between the germline ends. The CDR3 spans 8 residues. CDR3 nucleotides: TGCAGTTTCCCAGGCTACACCTTC. Translated, it gives CSFPGYTF.

The V call is TRBV16, the J call TRBJ1-1; D is perhaps TRBD1 (5 bases). Trimming stripped 4 bases from V and 4 bases from J, with 13 bases between. Germline CDR1 and CDR2: KGHSY and FQNENV. The CDR3 length is 14 residues. The CDR3 here is CASSRSGGSTEAFF. In nucleotides, the CDR3 is TGTGCCAGCAGCCGGTCGGGGGGAAGCACTGAAGCTTTCTTT.

This clone was seen just once. The chain employs TRBV4-3 and TRBJ2-3; D unresolved. V was pared by 0 bases and J by 2 bases, with 6 bases between. Germline CDR1 LGHNA, CDR2 YSLEER. This CDR3 is 14 amino acids long. The CDR3 DNA sequence: TGCGCCAGCAGCCAAGATATAAACACAGATACGCAGTATTTT. This encodes CASSQDINTDTQYF.

Of note for this clone: Other DNA sequences within the sample encode an identical CDR3. This rearrangement joins TRBV5-8 to TRBJ1-5, with a possible D match to TRBD1 (5 bases). Germline V gene sequence: CDR1 SGHTS, CDR2 YDEGEE. V dropped 0 bases and J dropped 0 bases, with 7 bases sitting between them. The CDR3 has 15 amino acids. The CDR3 loop is CASSLGQHSNQPQHF. CDR3 coding DNA: TGTGCCAGCAGCTTGGGACAGCATAGCAATCAGCCCCAGCATTTT.

This chain uses TRBV23-1 with TRBJ2-5, with TRBD2 identical over 11 bases. TRBV23-1 is an ORF, with its function uncertain. The CDR3 is 17 amino acids. The J segment lost 5 bases and the V segment lost 10 bases, leaving 18 bases of the junction unmatched. CDR3 sequence: CATLGWGSGRAGETQYF. DNA for the CDR3: TGCGCCACTCTCGGGTGGGGTAGCGGGAGGGCCGGGGAGACCCAGTACTTC.

This chain connects TRBV5-4 to TRBJ2-3; TRBD1 might be the D (7 bases). CDR3 length: 16 amino acids. Trimming pared 3 bases from V and 0 bases from J, leaving 14 bases between. CDR1 SGHNT and CDR2 YYREEE come from the germline V gene (reference sequence). CDR3 loop: CASSSPTGTSTDTQYF. The CDR3 DNA follows: TGTGCCAGCAGCTCCCCGACAGGGACTAGCACAGATACGCAGTATTTT.

The rearrangement links TRBV7-8 to TRBJ2-3; 9 nucleotides match TRBD1. This CDR3 comprises 14 residues. CDR1 and CDR2 from the germline V gene are SGHVS and FQNEAQ. The ends lost 5 bases at V and 5 bases at J; junction bases unmatched: 5. The chain's CDR3 is CASSADRGIDTQYF. CDR3 DNA: TGTGCCAGCAGCGCCGACAGGGGGATAGATACGCAGTATTTT.

CDR3: CAWLSTDTQYF. The CDR3 coding sequence is TGTGCCTGGCTCAGCACAGATACGCAGTATTTT. This chain connects TRBV30 to TRBJ2-3; D gene ambiguous. Germline assignment: CDR1 GTSNPN and CDR2 SVGIG (reference sequence). Trimming shortened V by 5 bases and J by 0 bases, and 3 bases separated the two germline ends. The CDR3 length is 11 residues.

The chain is built from TRBV27 and TRBJ1-6; D not certain. Germline V gene lookup returns CDR1 MNHEY and CDR2 SMNVEV (reference sequence). Between the trimmed V and J ends, which lost 2 bases and 0 bases, there was a span of 8 bases. The CDR3 is 16 residues long. The CDR3 spells CASSLNPASYNSPLHF. The CDR3 region has the DNA TGTGCCAGCAGTTTAAACCCGGCCTCCTATAATTCACCCCTCCACTTT.

In its sample, this clone was seen once. Other DNA sequences of this sample code for an identical CDR3. The rearrangement uses TRBV19 and TRBJ2-7; TRBD1 is a possible D gene (6 bases). Germline CDR1 is LNHDA and CDR2 is SQIVND (reference sequence). This CDR3 has 13 amino acids. The V and J ends lost 4 bases and 3 bases respectively, with 10 bases between them. CDR3 in DNA: TGTGCCAGTAGTAGAGGACAGAACTACGAGCAGTACTTC. Amino acids: CASSRGQNYEQYF.